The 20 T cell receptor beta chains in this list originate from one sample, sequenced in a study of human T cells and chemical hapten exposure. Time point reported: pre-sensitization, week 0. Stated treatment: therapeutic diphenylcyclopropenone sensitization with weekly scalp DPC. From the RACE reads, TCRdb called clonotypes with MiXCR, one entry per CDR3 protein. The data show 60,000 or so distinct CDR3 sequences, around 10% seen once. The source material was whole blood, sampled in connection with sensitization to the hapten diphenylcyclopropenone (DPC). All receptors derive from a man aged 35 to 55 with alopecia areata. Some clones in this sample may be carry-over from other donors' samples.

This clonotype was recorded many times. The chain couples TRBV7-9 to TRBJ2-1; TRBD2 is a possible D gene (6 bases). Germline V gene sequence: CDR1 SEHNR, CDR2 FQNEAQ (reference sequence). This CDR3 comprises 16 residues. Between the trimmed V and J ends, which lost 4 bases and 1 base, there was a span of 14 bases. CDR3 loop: CASSSSRDSSYNEQFF. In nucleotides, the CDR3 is TGTGCCAGCAGCTCCTCACGGGACTCATCCTACAATGAGCAGTTCTTC.

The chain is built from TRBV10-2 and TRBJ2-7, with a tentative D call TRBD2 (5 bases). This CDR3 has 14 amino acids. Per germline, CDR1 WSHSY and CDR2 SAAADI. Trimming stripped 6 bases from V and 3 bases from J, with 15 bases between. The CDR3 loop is CASREGGNRYEQYF. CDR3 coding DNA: TGCGCCAGCAGGGAAGGAGGTAATCGCTACGAGCAGTACTTC.

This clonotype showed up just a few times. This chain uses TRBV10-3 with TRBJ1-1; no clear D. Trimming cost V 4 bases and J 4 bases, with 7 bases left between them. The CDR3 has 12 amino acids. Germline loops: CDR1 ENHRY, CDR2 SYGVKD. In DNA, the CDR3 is TGTGCCATCAGTGTTGCGGGCACTGAAGCTTTCTTT. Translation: CAISVAGTEAFF.

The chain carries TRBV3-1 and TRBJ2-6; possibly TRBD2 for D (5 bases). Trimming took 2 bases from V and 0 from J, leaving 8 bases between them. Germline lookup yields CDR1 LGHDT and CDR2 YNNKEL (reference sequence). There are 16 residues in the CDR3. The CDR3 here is CASSQLLGSGANVLTF. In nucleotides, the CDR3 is TGTGCCAGCAGCCAACTACTAGGCTCTGGGGCCAACGTCCTGACTTTC.

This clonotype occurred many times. The CDR3 sequence is CASSLASVSTDTQYF. The DNA of the CDR3 is TGTGCCAGCAGCTTAGCGAGCGTGAGCACAGATACGCAGTATTTT. The V and J genes are TRBV7-2 and TRBJ2-3; D is ambiguous. V lost 0 bases and J lost 0, with 7 bases in between. The germline V gene has CDR1 SGHTA and CDR2 FQGNSA. The CDR3 totals 15 residues.

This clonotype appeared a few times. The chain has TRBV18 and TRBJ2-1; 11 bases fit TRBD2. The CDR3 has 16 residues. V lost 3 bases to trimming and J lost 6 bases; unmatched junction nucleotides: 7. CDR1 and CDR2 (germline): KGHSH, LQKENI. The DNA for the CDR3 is TGTGCCAGCTCACCTTTAGCGGGAGGGCAGGTCAATGAGCAGTTCTTC. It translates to CASSPLAGGQVNEQFF.

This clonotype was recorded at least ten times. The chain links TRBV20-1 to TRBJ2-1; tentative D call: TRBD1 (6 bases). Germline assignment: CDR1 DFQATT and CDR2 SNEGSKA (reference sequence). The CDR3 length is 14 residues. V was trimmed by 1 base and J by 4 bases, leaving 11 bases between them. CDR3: CSARVQGWYNEQFF. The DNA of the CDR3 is TGCAGTGCTAGAGTACAGGGTTGGTACAATGAGCAGTTCTTC.

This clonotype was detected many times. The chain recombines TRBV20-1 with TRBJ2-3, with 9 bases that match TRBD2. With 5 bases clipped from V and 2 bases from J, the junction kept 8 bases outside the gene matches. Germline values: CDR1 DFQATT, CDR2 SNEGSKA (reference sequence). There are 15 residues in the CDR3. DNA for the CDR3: TGCAGTGCTCGTTCGGCGGGAGGGTTCACAGATACGCAGTATTTT. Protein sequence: CSARSAGGFTDTQYF.

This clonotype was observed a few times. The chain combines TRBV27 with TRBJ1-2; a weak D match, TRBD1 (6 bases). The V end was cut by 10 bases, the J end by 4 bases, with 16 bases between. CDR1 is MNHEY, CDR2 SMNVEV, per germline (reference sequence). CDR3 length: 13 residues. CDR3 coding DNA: TGTGCCACCCGAGGACAGCCTGTCTATGGCTACACCTTC. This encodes CATRGQPVYGYTF.

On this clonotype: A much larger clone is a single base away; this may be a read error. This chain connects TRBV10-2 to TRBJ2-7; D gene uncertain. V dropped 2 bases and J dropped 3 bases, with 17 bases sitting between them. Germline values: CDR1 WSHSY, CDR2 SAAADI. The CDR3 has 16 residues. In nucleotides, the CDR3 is TGCGCCAGCAGTGAGGGCCGGTACACTGTAATCTACGAGCAGTACTTC. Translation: CASSEGRYTVIYEQYF.

The CDR3 DNA follows: TGTGCCACCAGCAGAGGAATAGCGGGAGGGGGATCCTACAATGAGCAGTTCTTC. Protein sequence: CATSRGIAGGGSYNEQFF. The chain couples TRBV15 to TRBJ2-1; 11 nucleotides match TRBD2. V shed 1 base and J 1 base; nucleotides not matched to a gene: 6. There are 18 residues in the CDR3. Germline assignment: CDR1 LNHNV and CDR2 YYDKDF (reference sequence).

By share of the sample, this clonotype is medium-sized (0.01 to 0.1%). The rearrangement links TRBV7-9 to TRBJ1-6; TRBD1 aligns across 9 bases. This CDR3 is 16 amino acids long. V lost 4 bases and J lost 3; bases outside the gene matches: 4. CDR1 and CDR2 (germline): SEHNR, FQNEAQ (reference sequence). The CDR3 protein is CASSSGQGFYNSPLHF. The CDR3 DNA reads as TGTGCCAGCAGCTCGGGACAGGGCTTCTATAATTCACCCCTCCACTTT.

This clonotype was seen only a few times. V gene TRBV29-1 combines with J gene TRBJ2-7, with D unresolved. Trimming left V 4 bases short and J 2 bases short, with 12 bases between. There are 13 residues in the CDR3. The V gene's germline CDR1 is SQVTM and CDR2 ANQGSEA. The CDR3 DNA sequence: TGCAGCGTTGTGTCACCATTAGCCTACGAGCAGTACTTC. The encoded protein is CSVVSPLAYEQYF.

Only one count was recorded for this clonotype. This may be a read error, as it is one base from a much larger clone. The CDR3 DNA reads TGTGCCAGCAGCGACCAAGAGACCCAGTACTTC. Protein: CASSDQETQYF. The rearrangement joins TRBV7-8 to TRBJ2-5; D ambiguous. Trimming took 5 bases from V and 0 from J, leaving 1 base between them. The CDR3 is 11 residues long. Germline V gene sequence: CDR1 SGHVS, CDR2 FQNEAQ.

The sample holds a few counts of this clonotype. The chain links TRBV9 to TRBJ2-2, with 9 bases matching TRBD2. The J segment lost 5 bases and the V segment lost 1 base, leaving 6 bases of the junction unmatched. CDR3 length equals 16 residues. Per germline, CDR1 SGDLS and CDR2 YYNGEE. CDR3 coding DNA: TGTGCCAGCAGCGTACAGACTAGCGGTGGTACCGGGGAGCTGTTTTTT. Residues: CASSVQTSGGTGELFF.

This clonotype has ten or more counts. In nucleotides, the CDR3 is TGTGCCAGCAGTTCCCCCGGGACAGGGGTTTACGAGCAGTACTTC. Translating gives CASSSPGTGVYEQYF. The chain joins TRBV28 to TRBJ2-7, with 10 positions matching TRBD1. The V gene's germline CDR1 is MDHEN and CDR2 SYDVKM. The V and J ends lost 4 bases and 4 bases, in that order; junction bases with no gene match: 7. This CDR3 is 15 amino acids long.

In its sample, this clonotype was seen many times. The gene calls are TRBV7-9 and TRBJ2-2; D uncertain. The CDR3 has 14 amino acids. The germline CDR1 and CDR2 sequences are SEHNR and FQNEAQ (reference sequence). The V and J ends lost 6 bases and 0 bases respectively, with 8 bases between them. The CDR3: CASSGITNTGELFF. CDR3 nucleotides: TGTGCCAGCAGTGGGATTACGAACACCGGGGAGCTGTTTTTT.

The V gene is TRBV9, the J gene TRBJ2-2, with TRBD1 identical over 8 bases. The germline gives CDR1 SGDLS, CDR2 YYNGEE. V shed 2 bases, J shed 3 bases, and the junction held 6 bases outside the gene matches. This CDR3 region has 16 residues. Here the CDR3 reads CASSVRQGADTGELFF. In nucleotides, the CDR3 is TGTGCCAGCAGCGTTAGGCAGGGGGCGGACACCGGGGAGCTGTTTTTT.

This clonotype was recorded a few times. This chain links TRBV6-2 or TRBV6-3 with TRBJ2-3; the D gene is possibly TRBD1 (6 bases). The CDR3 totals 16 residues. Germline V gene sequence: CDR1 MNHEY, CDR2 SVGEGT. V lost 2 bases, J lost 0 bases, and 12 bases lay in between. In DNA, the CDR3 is TGTGCCAGCAGTTACGGGCGGACAGTCAGCACAGATACGCAGTATTTT. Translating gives CASSYGRTVSTDTQYF.

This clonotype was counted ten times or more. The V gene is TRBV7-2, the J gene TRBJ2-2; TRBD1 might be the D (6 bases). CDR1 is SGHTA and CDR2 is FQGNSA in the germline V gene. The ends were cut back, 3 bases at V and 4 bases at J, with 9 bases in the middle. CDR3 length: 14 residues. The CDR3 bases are TGTGCCAGCAGCTTTACAGGGTCCACCGGGGAGCTGTTTTTT. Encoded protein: CASSFTGSTGELFF.